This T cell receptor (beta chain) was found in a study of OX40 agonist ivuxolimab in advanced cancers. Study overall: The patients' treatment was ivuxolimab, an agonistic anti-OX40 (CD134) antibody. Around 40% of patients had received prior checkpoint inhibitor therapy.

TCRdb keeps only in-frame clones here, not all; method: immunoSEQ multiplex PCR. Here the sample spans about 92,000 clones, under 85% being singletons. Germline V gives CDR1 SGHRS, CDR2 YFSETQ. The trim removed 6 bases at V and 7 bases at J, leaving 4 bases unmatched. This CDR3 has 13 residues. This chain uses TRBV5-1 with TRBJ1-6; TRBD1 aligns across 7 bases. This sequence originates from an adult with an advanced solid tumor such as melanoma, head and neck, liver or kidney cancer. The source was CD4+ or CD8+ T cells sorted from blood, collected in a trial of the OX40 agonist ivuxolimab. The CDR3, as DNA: TGCGCCAGCAATCAGGGGGGGAATTCACCCCTCCACTTT. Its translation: CASNQGGNSPLHF.